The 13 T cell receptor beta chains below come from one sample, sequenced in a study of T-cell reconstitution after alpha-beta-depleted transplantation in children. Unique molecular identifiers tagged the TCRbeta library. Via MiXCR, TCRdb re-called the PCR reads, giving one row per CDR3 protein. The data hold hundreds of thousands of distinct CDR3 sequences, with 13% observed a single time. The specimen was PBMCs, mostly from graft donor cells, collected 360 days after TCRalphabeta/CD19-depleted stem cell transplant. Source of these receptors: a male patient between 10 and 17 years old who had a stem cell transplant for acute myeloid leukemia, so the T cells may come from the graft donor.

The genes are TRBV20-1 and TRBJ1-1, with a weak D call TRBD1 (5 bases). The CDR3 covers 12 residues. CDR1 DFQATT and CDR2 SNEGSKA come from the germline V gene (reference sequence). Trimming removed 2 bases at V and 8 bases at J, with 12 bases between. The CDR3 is CSARRDRLEAFF. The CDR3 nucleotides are TGCAGTGCTAGACGAGACAGACTGGAAGCTTTCTTT.

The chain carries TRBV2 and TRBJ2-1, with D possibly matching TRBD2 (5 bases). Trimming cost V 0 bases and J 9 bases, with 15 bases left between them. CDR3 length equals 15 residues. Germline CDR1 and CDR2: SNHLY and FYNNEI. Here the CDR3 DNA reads TGTGCCAGCAGTGAAGCGACCGACTACCAGCCTGAGCAGTTCTTC. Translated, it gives CASSEATDYQPEQFF.

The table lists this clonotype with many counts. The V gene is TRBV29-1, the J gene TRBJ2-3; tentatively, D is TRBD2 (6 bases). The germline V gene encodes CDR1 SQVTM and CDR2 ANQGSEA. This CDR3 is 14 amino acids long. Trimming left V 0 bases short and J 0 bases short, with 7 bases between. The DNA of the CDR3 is TGCAGCGTTGAAGATCGGGGGAGCACAGATACGCAGTATTTT. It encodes CSVEDRGSTDTQYF.

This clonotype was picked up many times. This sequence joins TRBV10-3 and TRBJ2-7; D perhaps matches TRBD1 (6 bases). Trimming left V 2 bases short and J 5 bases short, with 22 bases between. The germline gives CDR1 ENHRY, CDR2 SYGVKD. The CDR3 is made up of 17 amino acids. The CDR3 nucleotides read TGTGCCATCAGTGAGGGACAGCTAGTTCGTCTTTTCAACGAGCAGTACTTC. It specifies CAISEGQLVRLFNEQYF.

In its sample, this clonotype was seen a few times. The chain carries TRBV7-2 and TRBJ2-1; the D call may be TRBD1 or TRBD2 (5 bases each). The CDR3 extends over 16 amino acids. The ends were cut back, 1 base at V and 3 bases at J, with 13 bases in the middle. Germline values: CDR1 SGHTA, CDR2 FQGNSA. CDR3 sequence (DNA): TGTGCCAGCAGCTTAGGGTCCGGGACCGACTACAATGAGCAGTTCTTC. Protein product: CASSLGSGTDYNEQFF. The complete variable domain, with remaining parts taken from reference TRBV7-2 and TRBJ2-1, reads GAGVSQSPSNKVTEKGKDVELRCDPISGHTALYWYRQSLGQGLEFLIYFQGNSAPDKSGLPSDRFSAERTGGSVSTLTIQRTQQEDSAVYLCASSLGSGTDYNEQFFGPGTRLTVL.

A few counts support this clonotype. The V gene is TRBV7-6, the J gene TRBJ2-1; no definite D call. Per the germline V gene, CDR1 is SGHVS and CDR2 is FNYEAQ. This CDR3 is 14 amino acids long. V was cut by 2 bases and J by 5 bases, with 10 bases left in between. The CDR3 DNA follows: TGTGCCAGCAGCTTAAGGGCTAGACACAATGAGCAGTTCTTC. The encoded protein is CASSLRARHNEQFF.

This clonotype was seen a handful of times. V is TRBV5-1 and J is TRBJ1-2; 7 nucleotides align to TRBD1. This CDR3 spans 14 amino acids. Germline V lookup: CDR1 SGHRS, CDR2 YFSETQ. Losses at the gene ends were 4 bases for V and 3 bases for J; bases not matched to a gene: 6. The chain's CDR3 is CASSQGGKDYGYTF. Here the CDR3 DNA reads TGCGCCAGCAGCCAGGGGGGAAAGGACTATGGCTACACCTTC.

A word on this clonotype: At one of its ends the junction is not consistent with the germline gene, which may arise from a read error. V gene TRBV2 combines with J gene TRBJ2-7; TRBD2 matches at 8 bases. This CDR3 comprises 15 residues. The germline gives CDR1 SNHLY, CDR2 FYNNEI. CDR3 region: CASSDSGLASSEQYF. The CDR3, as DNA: TGTGCCAGCAGTGACTCCGGACTAGCCTCCTCCGAGCAGTACTTC.

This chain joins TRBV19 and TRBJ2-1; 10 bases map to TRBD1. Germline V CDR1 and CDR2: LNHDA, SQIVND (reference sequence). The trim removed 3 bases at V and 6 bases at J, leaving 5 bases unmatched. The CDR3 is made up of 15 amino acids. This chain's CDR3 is CASSIPGQGFNEQFF. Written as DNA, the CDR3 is TGTGCCAGTAGTATCCCGGGACAGGGGTTCAATGAGCAGTTCTTC.

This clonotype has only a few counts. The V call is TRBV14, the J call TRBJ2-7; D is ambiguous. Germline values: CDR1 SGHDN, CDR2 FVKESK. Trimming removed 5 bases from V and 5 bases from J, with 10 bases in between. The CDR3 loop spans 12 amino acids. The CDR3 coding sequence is TGTGCCAGCAGCTGGATGTTGGACGAGCAGTACTTC. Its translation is CASSWMLDEQYF.

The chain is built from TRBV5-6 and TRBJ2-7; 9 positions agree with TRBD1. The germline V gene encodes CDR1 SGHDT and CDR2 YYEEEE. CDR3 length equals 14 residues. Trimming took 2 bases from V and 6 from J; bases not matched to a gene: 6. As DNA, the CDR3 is TGTGCCAGCAGCTTCGGACAGGGGCAGCTCGAGCAGTACTTC. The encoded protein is CASSFGQGQLEQYF.

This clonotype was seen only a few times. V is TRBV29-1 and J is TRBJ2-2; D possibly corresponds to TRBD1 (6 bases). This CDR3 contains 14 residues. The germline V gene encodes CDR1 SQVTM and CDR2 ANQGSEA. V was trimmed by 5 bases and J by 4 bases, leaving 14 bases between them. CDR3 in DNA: TGCAGCGTTAAGGGACACCCGGTCACCGGGGAGCTGTTTTTT. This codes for CSVKGHPVTGELFF.

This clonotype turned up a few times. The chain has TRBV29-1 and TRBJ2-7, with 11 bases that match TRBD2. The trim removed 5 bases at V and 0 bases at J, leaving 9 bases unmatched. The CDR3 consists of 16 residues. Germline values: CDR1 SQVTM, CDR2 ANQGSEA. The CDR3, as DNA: TGCAGCGTTTCGGGACTAGCGGAACCAAGCTCCTACGAGCAGTACTTC. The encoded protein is CSVSGLAEPSSYEQYF.